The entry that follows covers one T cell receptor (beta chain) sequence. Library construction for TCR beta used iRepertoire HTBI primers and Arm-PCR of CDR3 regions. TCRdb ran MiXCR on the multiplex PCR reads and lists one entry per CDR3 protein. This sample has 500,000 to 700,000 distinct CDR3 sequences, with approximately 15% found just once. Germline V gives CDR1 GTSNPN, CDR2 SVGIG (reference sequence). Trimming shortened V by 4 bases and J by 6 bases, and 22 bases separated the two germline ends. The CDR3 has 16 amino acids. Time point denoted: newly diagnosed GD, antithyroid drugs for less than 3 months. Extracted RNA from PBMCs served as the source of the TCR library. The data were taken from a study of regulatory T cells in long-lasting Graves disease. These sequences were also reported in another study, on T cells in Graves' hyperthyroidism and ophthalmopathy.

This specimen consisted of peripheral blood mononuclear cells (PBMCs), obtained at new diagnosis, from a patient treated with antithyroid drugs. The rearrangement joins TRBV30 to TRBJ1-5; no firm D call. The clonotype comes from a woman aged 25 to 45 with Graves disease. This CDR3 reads CAWNPAGGTFIQPQHF. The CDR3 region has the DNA TGTGCCTGGAACCCGGCGGGTGGTACATTCATTCAGCCCCAGCATTTT.